This entry lists 3 T cell receptor beta chains sequenced from one sample in a study of T-cell reconstitution after alpha-beta-depleted transplantation in children. Preparing the TCRbeta library involved the use of unique molecular identifiers. In TCRdb, the PCR reads were re-called with MiXCR into one record per CDR3 protein. The table records 500,000 or so distinct CDR3 sequences, roughly 33% of them present only once. Source: PBMCs from the stem cell graft donor, taken from the stem cell graft. Receptors were obtained from a human donor who donated a stem cell graft to a child with aplastic anemia.

This clonotype has only a few counts. J is TRBJ1-4 and V is TRBV7-9; D possibly corresponds to TRBD1 (6 bases). Trimming pared 3 bases from V and 7 bases from J, leaving 12 bases between. The CDR3 contains 14 residues. The V gene's germline CDR1 is SEHNR and CDR2 FQNEAQ (reference sequence). The CDR3: CASSFRGGGEKLFF. In nucleotides, the CDR3 is TGTGCCAGCAGCTTCCGGGGGGGCGGTGAAAAACTGTTTTTT. Looking up the rest from reference TRBV7-9 and TRBJ1-4 gives the full variable domain: DTGVSQNPRHKITKRGQNVTFRCDPISEHNRLYWYRQTLGQGPEFLTYFQNEAQLEKSRLLSDRFSAERPKGSFSTLEIQRTEQGDSAMYLCASSFRGGGEKLFFGSGTQLSVL.

The chain carries TRBV27 and TRBJ1-5, with a weak D call TRBD1 (5 bases). Trimming took off 0 bases at V and 4 bases at J, with 13 bases between the two ends. CDR1 and CDR2 from the germline V gene are MNHEY and SMNVEV (reference sequence). The length of the CDR3 is 16 residues. The CDR3 reads CASSLSQGATNQPQHF. In DNA, the CDR3 is TGTGCCAGCAGTTTATCGCAGGGCGCGACTAATCAGCCCCAGCATTTT.

The genes are TRBV7-2 and TRBJ1-2; TRBD1 is a possible D gene (6 bases). The CDR3 contains 16 residues. V was trimmed by 0 bases and J by 5 bases, leaving 16 bases between them. Germline V gene lookup returns CDR1 SGHTA and CDR2 FQGNSA. In DNA, the CDR3 is TGTGCCAGCAGCTTAGCGCGCGGGTACAGGGCTTATGGCTACACCTTC. Protein product: CASSLARGYRAYGYTF.